This T cell receptor beta chain was sequenced in a study of cytomegalovirus exposure and HLA in healthy donors (TCRdb year 2017). Regarding the complete study: According to an earlier analysis of several hundred of the donors, about 179 million T cells yielded 117 million unique TCR beta sequences and approximately 280 Gb of sequence data. Along with the approximately 650-subject first cohort, a separate validation cohort of over a hundred different subjects was used. Roughly five DR-DQ haplotypes were handled as single units for association and clustering because linkage in the cohort was strong. Around 320 gigabases of sequencing data and 70 million to 100 million unique TCR sequences were included in an early release covering around 650 HLA-typed donors. A later analysis re-analyzed previously published TCR beta repertoires from roughly 630 donors and added high-resolution HLA genotyping to study TCR occurrence patterns. Donor age, sex, ethnicity and CMV serostatus were compiled alongside the repertoire data. In a later genetic analysis, genome-wide SNP genotypes for about 55% of the roughly 700 donors were used, and that subset was treated as a discovery cohort. The study aimed to test whether signatures of past pathogen exposure could be identified by cataloging public T cell receptors. To predict cytomegalovirus infection status, the study brought together high-throughput TCR immunosequencing, statistical association of individual TCRs with disease status, and machine learning. The study used immunosequencing to profile the T cell repertoires of approximately 630 subjects and linked those repertoires to cytomegalovirus serostatus. Of the 398 genotyped donors, less than 90% were placed in the genetic ancestry cluster associated with self-reported Caucasian donors. All discovery cohort repertoires had been generated on a single sequencing platform. In the later analysis, no new phenotypic data were used to find candidate immune exposures; instead, reliance was placed on TCR beta sequences and their occurrence across donors. The number of typed donors differed by locus: about 620-630 for A, B, C, DRB1 and DQB1; 500 to 550 for DQA1; 600 to 610 for DPA1; and some 450 for DPB1. On average, about 200,000 unique TCR beta nucleotide sequences were sequenced per donor among 398 genotyped donors of the cohort, with 15% to 20% of those sequences being non-productive. Class I and class II HLA loci were covered by the typing at four-digit resolution. An earlier analysis of approximately 500 of the donors applied high-throughput TCR beta sequencing to assess whether each TCR beta V gene segment acted as functional or pseudogenic.

A remark on this clone: Its target antigen remains unknown. The sample holds no much larger clone one base away, and base qualities are not on file.

Study-level results and caveats: Immune exposure information for the cohort was limited to CMV serostatus. While some public TCRs were present in many individuals, most TCR sequences turned up only very rarely across donors. A group of highly shared sequence variants was considered likely to be a technical artifact of the sequencing pipeline. A later analysis found that HLA-associated TCR beta chains were more clonally expanded and had lower generation probabilities than equally common non-associated chains. Linkage disequilibrium might explain the correlated functional status among segregating V segments, but an unknown experimental factor could not be ruled out. According to a later analysis, TCR association rates differed among HLA loci, with DRB1 alleles showing the most associated TCRs and HLA-C alleles showing the fewest. A total of about 180 TCR beta chains were listed by the study as associated with cytomegalovirus. The authors suggested that the approach could potentially be extended to other disease states and immunological phenotypes. Several of the top co-occurrence clusters appeared to be linked to parvovirus B19, influenza, CMV and Epstein-Barr virus, according to a later analysis. The earlier analysis of a few hundred of the donors excluded over 15 rarely observed V segments, including chromosome 9 orphons, because counts were too low. Assigning TCR associations to individual alleles was difficult when HLA alleles, especially DR and DQ, strongly co-occurred. This cohort had only TCR beta chains sequenced, and the lack of alpha or paired-chain data limited which features could be detected. The classifier was reported to diagnose cytomegalovirus status with high specificity and sensitivity in both the original cohort and the validation cohort. V-gene and J-gene trimming of TCR beta chains was associated with a missense DCLRE1C variant in a later genetic analysis, and the association was replicated in an independent cohort. In an earlier analysis of 500 to 650 of the donors, most TCR beta V segments appeared in productive rearrangements about 87% or about 30% of the time, broadly matching IMGT annotations. Specific HLA alleles were associated with some 15,000 TCR beta sequences at a false discovery rate of 0.05 in a later analysis. Some IMGT-functional V segments, including TRBV6-2 and TRBV6-3, could not be told apart with the 87-base-pair reads, so those segments were excluded. A further reported finding was that TCR beta sequences accurately predicted the HLA-A and HLA-B alleles for most subjects in the first cohort. A later genetic analysis reported fewer N-insertions in productive TCRs among donors in an Asian-associated ancestry cluster than the approximately 700-donor mean. A later analysis found that most CMV-associated TCR beta chains appeared HLA-restricted, with HLA associations seemingly driven largely by CMV exposure. In vitro tests confirmed that a few of the cytomegalovirus-associated TCR beta chains recognize cytomegalovirus antigens. Presence/absence analyses assumed roughly uniform sequencing depth across donors, an assumption that may not hold. HLA typing was unavailable for some donors at each locus, so association tests used only the typed subset.

The cohort consisted of some 670 healthy bone marrow donors. All cohort members were sampled while nominally healthy, although unrecorded immune exposures were likely present. The donor was CMV seropositive and belonged to the group of around 300 seropositive cohort members. Every donor gave a peripheral blood sample, and the peripheral blood mononuclear cells from that sample were used for TCR beta sequencing. The Qiagen DNeasy Blood Extraction Kit was used to extract genomic DNA from the blood cell samples. Preparation of the library involved the immunoSEQ multiplex PCR assay. A mixture of 60 forward primers for TCR Vbeta segments and 13 reverse primers for TCR Jbeta segments was used in the multiplex PCR. The CDR3 region of rearranged TCR beta genes was amplified from genomic DNA by a multiplex PCR assay. Amplified TCR beta libraries were sequenced as 87-base-pair reads on the Illumina HiSeq System. The published analysis was carried out like this. A later analysis tallied 80 million to 95 million unique TCR beta chains across the 666 repertoires, and approximately 12 million of those chains were shared by two or more donors. To remove PCR and sequencing errors, raw reads were error-corrected and collapsed into unique sequences using a nearest-neighbor algorithm that merged closely related sequences. CDR3 sequences were aligned to IMGT reference sequences to assign V, D and J gene segments. For a sequence to be retained, a match of at least six nucleotides to both a V gene segment and a J gene segment was required. Rearrangements were classified as productive when the CDR3 lacked stop codons and remained in frame with V and J, and all other rearrangements were classified as non-productive. CDR3 was defined by IMGT convention, running from the second conserved V-encoded cysteine to the conserved J-encoded phenylalanine. The earlier analysis of about 530 of the donors excluded any sequence lacking an unambiguous match to a single V gene segment. An earlier analysis of 587 of the donors called V segments functional above 56.7% productive rearrangements and segregating when the between-donor standard deviation exceeded 5%. A statistical classification framework was built for diagnosing cytomegalovirus status from the catalog of TCR beta chain sequences. A later analysis assigned V and J genes by comparing TCR nucleotide sequences with IMGT/GENE-DB human TR gene sequences. A later analysis assigned CDR3 sequences and most-parsimonious VDJ recombination scenarios with the TCRdist pipeline. In a later analysis, each TCR beta chain was defined by its CDR3 amino acid sequence together with its V-gene family, and reads without a unique V-gene family were excluded. As a way to deal with suspected cross-contamination and a sequencing artifact, a later analysis dropped roughly 620 nucleotide sequences that were highly shared and had low generation probability. For each public chain, a later analysis derived a clonal expansion index from normalized ranks of inferred template counts within each repertoire. In a later analysis, generation probabilities were computed with a VDJ recombination model fitted to out-of-frame rearrangements, and the resulting probabilities were checked against IGoR. In a later analysis, hypergeometric tests were used to score TCR-TCR, TCR-HLA and TCR-CMV co-occurrence, with a repertoire-size bias correction applied to TCR pairs. False discovery rates were estimated in a later analysis by permuting HLA or CMV assignments 20 times. In a later analysis, co-occurring TCRs were grouped using DBSCAN, with TCRdist sequence similarity added in when clustering inside HLA-allele-positive subsets. Repertoires with fewer than 30,000 or more than 120,000 public chains were left out of co-occurrence clustering, as were a few repertoires with anomalous nucleotide sharing. Here the immuneACCESS table is served through TCRdb, limited to in-frame sequences with V and J called. Missing clones are a known gap in these copies; in checked studies unresolved V genes cover under half, and the rest lacks a known reason. V and J calls and clone size are as listed in that table; D and trimming were resolved from the DNA. This sample holds some 130,000 clones; around 63% were observed only once. The ten largest clones represent 10% of the sample.

Based on the germline V gene, the CDR1 and CDR2 sequences are SGHNT and YENEEA. Here V drops 4 bases and J drops 6 bases, and the junction holds 8 bases not matched to any gene. The CDR3 holds 15 amino acids from the cysteine to the phenylalanine. Only the CDR3 DNA is retained, 45 bases long and in frame from the first base. The sequence joins TRBV11-3 to TRBJ1-4, with 7 bases in between that match TRBD1. This TCR derives from a man aged 40-55 years in good health and CMV-seropositive. Sequenced sample: PBMCs. The sequence in DNA is TGTGCCAGCAGCTCGTTAAGGGGGCGCCATGAAAAACTGTTTTTT. This codes for CASSSLRGRHEKLFF.